Listed below are T cell receptor beta chains from one sample, sequenced in a study of shared clonotypes between healthy human individuals. Sequenced by immunoSEQ multiplex PCR; TCRdb stores in-frame clones only, minus some. This table holds 1 million to 1.2 million clones, roughly 80% found once. Sequencing used memory CD4+ T cells from PBMCs. The receptors shown here come from a young man in good health. Some clones in this sample may be carry-over from other donors' samples. The CDR3 runs from the conserved cysteine through the conserved F or W. The D gene is left open where the match is weak. The size field is filled for only some rows; it gives once, few, many or a size class.

>TRBJ2-7|16|TRBV2|NA|TRBD2
CASSDTRLAGTYEQYF
TGTGCCAGCAGTGATACTAGACTAGCGGGAACCTACGAGCAGTACTTC
>TRBJ1-5|16|TRBV10-3|NA|NA
CAISETIFGGNQPQHF
TGTGCCATCAGTGAGACAATTTTCGGTGGCAATCAGCCCCAGCATTTT
>TRBJ2-5|16|TRBV11-2|NA|TRBD1
CASSPTRQGAIETQYF
TGTGCCAGCAGCCCCACCAGACAGGGGGCTATAGAGACCCAGTACTTC
>TRBJ1-1|15|TRBV28|NA|TRBD1
CASSPPGQGWTEAFF
TGTGCCAGCAGTCCCCCGGGACAGGGGTGGACTGAAGCTTTCTTT
>TRBJ2-7|14|TRBV7-2|few|NA
CASSQQYRDYEQYF
TGTGCCAGCAGCCAGCAATACAGGGACTACGAGCAGTACTTC
>TRBJ2-1|16|TRBV11-2|NA|TRBD2
CASSQSASGSYNEQFF
TGTGCCAGCAGCCAATCCGCTAGCGGCTCCTACAATGAGCAGTTCTTC
>TRBJ1-1|12|TRBV5-1|few|NA
CASSRDGTEAFF
TGCGCCAGCAGCCGGGATGGCACTGAAGCTTTCTTT
>TRBJ2-7|15|TRBV5-4|NA|TRBD2
CASSPRTSGAYEQYF
TGTGCCAGCAGCCCAAGGACTAGCGGGGCCTACGAGCAGTACTTC
>TRBJ2-5|13|TRBV5-4|once|NA
CASSLSGSETQYF
TGTGCCAGCAGCTTGTCAGGGAGTGAGACCCAGTACTTC
>TRBJ1-1|15|TRBV6-1|NA|TRBD1
CASSEVGQGNTEAFF
TGTGCCAGCAGTGAAGTGGGACAGGGGAACACTGAAGCTTTCTTT
>TRBJ2-3|13|TRBV9|NA|TRBD1
CASSGTGADTQYF
TGTGCCAGCAGCGGAACAGGGGCAGATACGCAGTATTTT
>TRBJ2-7|15|TRBV5-1|NA|TRBD1
CASSLAGQGFYEQYF
TGCGCCAGCAGCTTGGCAGGACAGGGGTTCTACGAGCAGTACTTC
>TRBJ2-3|16|TRBV15|NA|TRBD1
CATSRVPGQSTDTQYF
TGTGCCACCAGCAGAGTTCCGGGACAGAGCACAGATACGCAGTATTTT
>TRBJ2-2|15|TRBV2|NA|TRBD1
CASSWTGSAAGELFF
TGTGCCAGCAGTTGGACAGGGTCAGCGGCCGGGGAGCTGTTTTTT
>TRBJ2-7|13|TRBV4-1|NA|NA
CASSQRAGDEQYF
TGCGCCAGCAGCCAACGGGCCGGGGACGAGCAGTACTTC
>TRBJ2-4|15|TRBV6-1|NA|TRBD1
CASRDRGRAKNIQYF
TGTGCCAGCAGAGACAGGGGGCGGGCCAAAAACATTCAGTACTTC
>TRBJ2-7|15|TRBV4-3|NA|TRBD2
CASSQVTSDPYEQYF
TGCGCCAGCAGCCAAGTGACTAGCGATCCCTACGAGCAGTACTTC
>TRBJ1-1|20|TRBV28|NA|NA
CASTSLYREPFRDGRTEAFF
TGTGCCAGCACCTCCCTTTACCGAGAACCCTTCAGGGACGGCCGGACTGAAGCTTTCTTT
>TRBJ2-4|14|TRBV4-1|NA|TRBD2
CASSPLGLGNIQYF
TGCGCCAGCAGCCCTCTCGGACTAGGAAACATTCAGTACTTC
>TRBJ2-7|15|TRBV10-2|NA|TRBD1
CASSESNRGPYEQYF
TGCGCCAGCAGTGAGTCGAACAGGGGCCCCTACGAGCAGTACTTC
>TRBJ2-2|15|TRBV28|NA|TRBD1
CASSRRTGIFGELFF
TGTGCCAGCAGTCGCCGGACAGGGATTTTCGGGGAGCTGTTTTTT
>TRBJ2-1|15|TRBV5-6|NA|TRBD2
CASTSLGLAGVEQFF
TGTGCCAGCACTTCACTGGGACTAGCGGGAGTTGAGCAGTTCTTC
>TRBJ1-4|14|TRBV6-5|NA|NA
CASRFDPTEEKLFF
TGTGCCAGCAGATTTGACCCCACCGAGGAAAAACTGTTTTTT
>TRBJ2-3|13|TRBV5-1|NA|NA
CASSLMLGDTQYF
TGCGCCAGCAGCTTAATGTTAGGAGATACGCAGTATTTT
>TRBJ2-1|15|TRBV7-8|NA|NA
CASSPNRPSYNEQFF
TGTGCCAGCAGCCCGAATAGGCCCTCCTACAATGAGCAGTTCTTC
>TRBJ1-5|14|TRBV19|NA|NA
CARGQGFSNQPQHF
TGTGCCAGGGGTCAGGGGTTTAGCAATCAGCCCCAGCATTTT
>TRBJ2-7|14|TRBV19|NA|NA
CASKGAFGGYEQYF
TGTGCCAGTAAAGGGGCCTTTGGAGGCTACGAGCAGTACTTC
>TRBJ2-5|13|TRBV5-6|NA|NA
CASSQQVVETQYF
TGTGCCAGCAGCCAACAAGTGGTGGAGACCCAGTACTTC
>TRBJ1-2|14|TRBV5-1|NA|NA
CASEVGFGKGGYTF
TGCGCCAGCGAAGTCGGGTTCGGGAAGGGAGGCTACACCTTC
>TRBJ2-7|13|TRBV6-1|NA|NA
CASSVRGIYEQYF
TGTGCCAGCAGTGTGAGGGGAATCTACGAGCAGTACTTC
>TRBJ2-5|17|TRBV10-1|NA|TRBD2
CASSGSGTSGYQETQYF
TGCGCCAGCAGCGGATCCGGGACTAGCGGGTACCAAGAGACCCAGTACTTC
>TRBJ1-2|15|TRBV6-1|NA|TRBD1
CASSGGQGINYGYTF
TGTGCCAGCAGTGGGGGACAGGGGATCAACTATGGCTACACCTTC
>TRBJ2-5|16|TRBV6-1|NA|TRBD1
CASSDADRGRSETQYF
TGTGCCAGCAGTGATGCGGACAGGGGGAGATCCGAGACCCAGTACTTC
>TRBJ2-1|16|TRBV9|NA|TRBD1
CASSVAGQGRYNEQFF
TGTGCCAGCAGCGTAGCGGGACAGGGCCGCTACAATGAGCAGTTCTTC
>TRBJ1-1|15|TRBV7-3|NA|NA
CASSRNRDTVTEAFF
TGTGCCAGCAGCAGAAACAGGGATACGGTGACTGAAGCTTTCTTT
>TRBJ2-1|15|TRBV18|NA|NA
CAGSIRGGDYNEQFF
TGTGCCGGATCGATTCGTGGCGGGGACTACAATGAGCAGTTCTTC
>TRBJ2-5|15|TRBV5-1|NA|NA
CATRTRDKGPETQYF
TGCGCCACCAGGACCCGGGATAAGGGGCCCGAGACCCAGTACTTC
>TRBJ2-3|16|TRBV21-1|NA|NA
CASSKLHHRNTDTQYF
TGTGCCAGCAGCAAACTGCACCACCGAAACACAGATACGCAGTATTTT
>TRBJ1-5|18|TRBV28|NA|NA
CASSLVSRDGLLVQPQHF
TGTGCCAGCAGTTTAGTCTCTAGGGACGGGTTACTGGTTCAGCCCCAGCATTTT
>TRBJ2-2|14|TRBV27|NA|NA
CASTPRTVAGELFF
TGTGCCAGCACCCCCCGGACCGTCGCCGGGGAGCTGTTTTTT
>TRBJ2-3|14|TRBV2|many|NA
CASSEAGGRDTQYF
TGTGCCAGCAGTGAAGCTGGGGGGCGAGATACGCAGTATTTT